The clone carrying this TCR beta chain was counted a single time. Its antigen is not known. Trimming stripped 6 bases from V and 4 bases from J, with 11 bases between. Germline V lookup: CDR1 SGHTA, CDR2 FQGTGA. The CDR3 runs to 13 residues. This sample was taken from a study of cytomegalovirus exposure and HLA in healthy donors. Study-level points and caveats: Three chains tied to CMV proved CMV antigen-specific in vitro.

The study ran its PCR with 60 Vbeta and 13 Jbeta primers. TCRdb's copy holds only in-frame clones and misses some; the assay was immunoSEQ multiplex PCR. Of 75,000 to 100,000 clones in the sample, under 85% were seen once. The specimen was PBMCs. This clonotype originated in a man younger than 35 in good health and CMV-seropositive. The chain carries TRBV7-3 and TRBJ2-3, with D unclear. The CDR3 DNA is TGTGCCAGCAGTCAAACGCACTCAGATACGCAGTATTTT. Protein: CASSQTHSDTQYF.